This T cell receptor (beta chain) was retrieved from a study of shared clonotypes between healthy human individuals. Generated by immunoSEQ multiplex PCR, the TCRdb table keeps only in-frame clones and is missing some. The data contain roughly 2,000,000 clones, about 94% of them singletons. Germline V gives CDR1 GTSNPN, CDR2 SVGIG (reference sequence). The V gene end was trimmed by 2 bases and the J gene end by 3 bases; junction bases not matched to a gene: 6. The CDR3 is 14 residues long. Positive CCR7 selection of CD45RO-negative cells yielded the naive CD8 cells, and terminally differentiated effector memory CD45RA+ cells were excluded.

The sequence was obtained from a man aged 18 to 30 in good health. The gene calls are TRBV30 and TRBJ2-7, with 8 bases that match TRBD1. Sequenced sample: naive CD8+ T cells sorted from blood. The CDR3 here is CAWSKGQGFYEQYF. The CDR3 bases are TGTGCCTGGAGTAAAGGACAGGGTTTCTACGAGCAGTACTTC.